The 32 T cell receptor beta chains listed next were all sequenced from one sample in a study of CD8+CD57+ T cells in acquired aplastic anemia. Patients included in sequencing had previously demonstrated CD8+CD57+ cell expansion by flow cytometry. Genomic DNA, serving as template, underwent TCR beta VDJ and CDR3 profiling. Each CDR3 protein gets one entry after TCRdb re-called the reads with MiXCR. The data contain about 150,000 distinct CDR3 sequences, about 54% of them singletons. The sequenced sample consisted of sorted CD4+, CD8+, or CD8+CD57+ T cells (not recorded which) from PBMCs. All receptors come from a human donor with aplastic anemia.

The chain employs TRBV15 and TRBJ2-7; 10 bases match TRBD1. The CDR3 runs 16 residues. The J segment lost 2 bases and the V segment lost 3 bases, leaving 7 bases of the junction unmatched. CDR1 is LNHNV and CDR2 is YYDKDF in the germline V gene (reference sequence). The CDR3 sequence is CATSSLTGQGTYEQYF. Here the CDR3 DNA reads TGTGCCACCAGCAGCTTAACGGGACAGGGGACCTACGAGCAGTACTTC. Full variable domain (outside the CDR3, taken from reference TRBV15 and TRBJ2-7): DAMVIQNPRYQVTQFGKPVTLSCSQTLNHNVMYWYQQKSSQAPKLLFHYYDKDFNNEADTPDNFQSRRPNTSFCFLDIRSPGLGDTAMYLCATSSLTGQGTYEQYFGPGTRLTVT.

This clonotype was detected a few times. One base away lies a much larger clone, so this may be a sequencing read error. The J gene is TRBJ1-1, the V gene TRBV9; D is possibly TRBD1 (5 bases). Germline lookup yields CDR1 SGDLS and CDR2 YYNGEE. The CDR3 is made up of 15 amino acids. CDR3 in DNA: TGTGCCAGCAGCGGCCGGGAGGGGATGAACACTGAAGCTTCCTTT. Translated, it gives CASSGREGMNTEASF.

This clonotype was observed a few times. The chain is built from TRBV9 and TRBJ1-6; possible D gene TRBD1, 5 bases. The CDR3 extends over 14 amino acids. The V end was cut by 3 bases, the J end by 4 bases, with 8 bases between. Germline V gene data show CDR1 as SGDLS and CDR2 as YYNGEE. The CDR3 region is CASSAGRYNSPLHF. The CDR3 bases are TGTGCCAGCAGCGCGGGACGGTATAATTCACCCCTCCACTTT.

This clonotype was counted once. At one end, the junction sequence differs from germline, possibly due to a read error. This rearrangement joins TRBV19 to TRBJ1-3; 7 nucleotides match TRBD1. The CDR3 consists of 16 residues. Per the germline V gene, CDR1 is LNHDA and CDR2 is SQIVND (reference sequence). CDR3 DNA sequence: TGTGCCAGTAGTATGACGGGACAGTTCCCTGGAAATACCATATATTTT. Encoded protein: CASSMTGQFPGNTIYF. The whole variable domain, remainder taken from reference TRBV19 and TRBJ1-3, is DGGITQSPKYLFRKEGQNVTLSCEQNLNHDAMYWYRQDPGQGLRLIYYSQIVNDFQKGDIAEGYSVSREKKESFPLTVTSAQKNPTAFYLCASSMTGQFPGNTIYFGEGSWLTVV.

This clonotype was recorded many times. This chain uses TRBV6-4 with TRBJ2-2; D not certain. V was cut by 6 bases and J by 2 bases, with 7 bases left in between. The CDR3 contains 13 residues. CDR1 and CDR2 (germline): MRHNA, SNTAGT. CDR3 coding DNA: TGTGCCAGCAGCCTGACAAACACCGGGGAGCTGTTTTTT. It is translated as CASSLTNTGELFF.

This rearrangement joins TRBV19 to TRBJ1-6; possibly TRBD1 for D (6 bases). The CDR3 loop spans 16 amino acids. V was cut by 3 bases and J by 4 bases, with 13 bases left in between. CDR1 and CDR2 (germline): LNHDA, SQIVND (reference sequence). Written as DNA, the CDR3 is TGTGCCAGTAGTATCGGACAGAGAAGTTATAATTCACCCCTCCACTTT. Protein product: CASSIGQRSYNSPLHF.

This clonotype occurred a few times. V usage is TRBV7-8 and J usage is TRBJ1-1; D possibly corresponds to TRBD1 (6 bases). V was pared by 5 bases and J by 6 bases, with 7 bases between. This CDR3 has 11 residues. From germline, CDR1 is SGHVS and CDR2 FQNEAQ. The CDR3 nucleotides read TGTGCCAGCAGCCACAGGGCTGAAGCTTTCTTT. Residues: CASSHRAEAFF. Full variable domain (outside the CDR3, taken from reference TRBV7-8 and TRBJ1-1): GAGVSQSPRYKVAKRGQDVALRCDPISGHVSLFWYQQALGQGPEFLTYFQNEAQLDKSGLPSDRFFAERPEGSVSTLKIQRTQQEDSAVYLCASSHRAEAFFGQGTRLTVV.

This clonotype occurred a few times. This may stem from a read error, because a much larger clone lies one nucleotide away. The chain combines TRBV10-3 with TRBJ1-1, with 10 bases fitting TRBD1. The length of the CDR3 is 17 residues. From germline, CDR1 is ENHRY and CDR2 SYGVKD. DNA for the CDR3: TGTGCCACCAGTGACCCCGACAGGGGGCTGAGGAACACTGAAGCTTTCTTT. Amino acids: CATSDPDRGLRNTEAFF.

This chain's CDR3 is CSAAGANAYQETQYF. The CDR3 DNA reads TGCAGTGCGGCGGGGGCTAATGCGTACCAAGAGACCCAGTACTTC. The chain recombines TRBV20-1 with TRBJ2-5; D is possibly TRBD2 (7 bases). Germline V lookup: CDR1 DFQATT, CDR2 SNEGSKA (reference sequence). V dropped 6 bases and J dropped 0 bases, with 17 bases sitting between them. The CDR3 totals 15 residues.

The V call is TRBV5-1, the J call TRBJ2-1; tentatively, D is TRBD1 (5 bases). Germline CDR1 reads SGHRS; CDR2 reads YFSETQ. The CDR3 contains 14 residues. V lost 2 bases and J 4 bases, leaving 10 bases between the germline ends. The CDR3: CASSLGHQYNEQFF. The CDR3 DNA is TGCGCCAGCAGCTTAGGACACCAATACAATGAGCAGTTCTTC.

The chain combines TRBV2 with TRBJ1-2; D remains unclear. Trimming cost V 1 base and J 1 base, with 7 bases left between them. The germline V gene has CDR1 SNHLY and CDR2 FYNNEI. The CDR3 length is 14 residues. CDR3 nucleotide sequence: TGTGCCAGCAGTGAAGGCAGACTTAACTATGGCTACACCTTC. Amino acids: CASSEGRLNYGYTF.

This sequence joins TRBV25-1 and TRBJ1-2; D is perhaps TRBD1 (6 bases). This CDR3 has 12 residues. The V gene lost 10 bases and the J gene lost 8 bases, with 17 bases spanning the gap. Per germline, CDR1 MGHDK and CDR2 SYGVNS. For the CDR3, the DNA is TGTGCCACCTCCCCCGGGGGCGGCGGCTACACCTTC. It encodes CATSPGGGGYTF.

J is TRBJ1-2 and V is TRBV7-9; D remains ambiguous. The CDR3 extends over 11 amino acids. V was shortened by 2 bases and J by 7 bases, with 5 bases between the two germline ends. In germline, CDR1 is SEHNR, CDR2 FQNEAQ (reference sequence). The CDR3 region has the DNA TGTGCCAGCAGCTTACAGTCTGGCTACACCTTC. It yields the protein CASSLQSGYTF.

The V and J genes are TRBV5-1 and TRBJ2-7; D is unresolved. The CDR3 runs 16 residues. Trimming stripped 0 bases from V and 2 bases from J, with 15 bases between. Germline lookup yields CDR1 SGHRS and CDR2 YFSETQ. The CDR3 nucleotides read TGCGCCAGCAGCTTGGTCTCTCCGCCGGTCACCTACGAGCAGTACTTC. Translated: CASSLVSPPVTYEQYF.

The chain is built from TRBV20-1 and TRBJ2-2; D remains ambiguous. Germline V gene data show CDR1 as DFQATT and CDR2 as SNEGSKA (reference sequence). V was shortened by 1 base and J by 4 bases, with 7 bases between the two germline ends. This CDR3 contains 13 residues. The CDR3 DNA is TGCAGTGCTAGAGGGCCGCTCACCGGGGAGCTGTTTTTT. It specifies CSARGPLTGELFF.

The chain has TRBV15 and TRBJ2-7; D is ambiguous. With 2 bases removed from V and 0 bases from J, the gap between germline ends came to 8 bases. There are 14 residues in the CDR3. CDR1 and CDR2 (germline): LNHNV, YYDKDF (reference sequence). The CDR3 region has the DNA TGTGCCACCAGCAGACCCGCGGTCTCCTACGAGCAGTACTTC. The encoded protein is CATSRPAVSYEQYF.

In its sample, this clonotype was seen many times. The chain is built from TRBV4-2 and TRBJ2-1, with D unclear. V shed 3 bases and J shed 9 bases, with 9 bases lying between them. Germline CDR1 reads LGHNA; CDR2 reads YNFKEQ. The CDR3 is 12 residues long. The CDR3 loop is CASSQDRLEQFF. The DNA of the CDR3 is TGTGCCAGCAGCCAGGACCGACTTGAGCAGTTCTTC.

The chain carries TRBV7-3 and TRBJ2-1, with a possible D match to TRBD2 (6 bases). The CDR3 length is 13 residues. Trimming took off 8 bases at V and 1 base at J, with 9 bases between the two ends. The germline gives CDR1 SGHTA, CDR2 FQGTGA. CDR3 sequence: CASAAGSYNEQFF. In nucleotides, the CDR3 is TGTGCCAGCGCAGCGGGTTCCTACAATGAGCAGTTCTTC.

V usage is TRBV24-1 and J usage is TRBJ2-1; 8 nucleotides line up with TRBD2. CDR1 is KGHDR, CDR2 SFDVKD, per germline. This CDR3 has 15 amino acids. With V trimmed by 3 bases and J by 7 bases, 7 bases remained unmatched. For the CDR3, the DNA is TGTGCCACCAGTGATCCGGGACTAGATAGGAATGAGCAGTTCTTC. Protein product: CATSDPGLDRNEQFF.

This chain links TRBV14 with TRBJ2-5, with no clear D. V lost 4 bases, J lost 6 bases, and 9 bases lay in between. The germline CDR1 and CDR2 sequences are SGHDN and FVKESK. CDR3 length equals 12 residues. CDR3 in DNA: TGTGCCAGCAGCCCCTCCGCACAGACCCAGTACTTC. Translating it yields CASSPSAQTQYF. The full variable domain, rest sourced from reference TRBV14 and TRBJ2-5, is EAGVTQFPSHSVIEKGQTVTLRCDPISGHDNLYWYRRVMGKEIKFLLHFVKESKQDESGMPNNRFLAERTGGTYSTLKVQPAELEDSGVYFCASSPSAQTQYFGPGTRLLVL.

The chain carries TRBV10-3 and TRBJ1-1; D might be TRBD1 (5 bases). Trimming shortened V by 6 bases and J by 9 bases, and 20 bases separated the two germline ends. Looked up from germline, CDR1 is ENHRY and CDR2 is SYGVKD. The CDR3 contains 14 residues. The CDR3 loop is CAIRSRTSEGKAFF. CDR3 nucleotides: TGTGCCATCAGATCTCGGACAAGCGAGGGGAAAGCTTTCTTT.

The chain is built from TRBV5-1 and TRBJ2-5, with 10 bases identical to TRBD1. Germline assignment: CDR1 SGHRS and CDR2 YFSETQ. CDR3 length: 15 amino acids. V was clipped by 4 bases and J by 3 bases; unmatched bases: 6. The CDR3 is CASSRTGTGEETQYF. For the CDR3, the DNA is TGCGCCAGCAGCAGAACCGGGACAGGGGAAGAGACCCAGTACTTC.

The J gene is TRBJ2-5, the V gene TRBV10-3; TRBD1 matches at 9 bases. Germline lookup yields CDR1 ENHRY and CDR2 SYGVKD. The CDR3 runs 14 residues. V was pared by 6 bases and J by 5 bases, with 7 bases of the junction left unmatched. The CDR3 nucleotides read TGTGCCATCAGGGAACAGGGGGCCGGGGAGACCCAGTACTTC. This codes for CAIREQGAGETQYF.

In its sample, this clonotype was seen a few times. The genes are TRBV15 and TRBJ2-7, with D hard to call. Trimming left V 0 bases short and J 6 bases short, with 12 bases between. The CDR3 is 14 residues long. From germline, CDR1 is LNHNV and CDR2 YYDKDF (reference sequence). The CDR3 coding sequence is TGTGCCACCAGCAGAGAGCCTAAGCGTACCGAGCAGTACTTC. Amino acids: CATSREPKRTEQYF.

As DNA, the CDR3 is TGTGCCAGCAGCTACCGGGACAGGGGGCCGAACAATGAGCAGTTCTTC. Protein product: CASSYRDRGPNNEQFF. The gene calls are TRBV11-1 and TRBJ2-1; 12 nucleotides line up with TRBD1. The CDR3 consists of 16 residues. Germline loops: CDR1 SGHAT, CDR2 FQDESV (reference sequence). Germline trimming cut 4 bases from V and 5 bases from J; bases unmatched to any gene: 6.

This clonotype was seen ten or more times. The chain links TRBV12-3 or TRBV12-4 to TRBJ1-1; 7 nucleotides match TRBD1. V was clipped by 6 bases and J by 0 bases; unmatched bases: 4. The CDR3 runs 14 residues. CDR3 sequence: CASSLGQMNTEAFF. CDR3 coding DNA: TGTGCCAGCAGCCTGGGACAGATGAACACTGAAGCTTTCTTT.

This clonotype was counted many times. V and J are TRBV6-5 and TRBJ1-2, with TRBD1 identical over 7 bases. This CDR3 contains 13 residues. The germline CDR1 and CDR2 sequences are MNHEY and SVGAGI. The J segment lost 7 bases and the V segment lost 4 bases, leaving 6 bases of the junction unmatched. The CDR3 loop is CASSSPRTGGYTF. The CDR3, as DNA: TGTGCCAGCAGTTCGCCCCGGACAGGTGGCTACACCTTC.

The chain recombines TRBV7-3 with TRBJ2-7; D is perhaps TRBD2 (5 bases). This CDR3 spans 15 amino acids. V was clipped by 5 bases and J by 3 bases, with 17 bases between them. Germline assignment: CDR1 SGHTA and CDR2 FQGTGA. CDR3: CASSVKAEPFYEQYF. CDR3 DNA sequence: TGTGCCAGCAGCGTCAAAGCGGAGCCTTTCTACGAGCAGTACTTC.

This clonotype was observed at least ten times. V and J are TRBV10-2 and TRBJ1-2; D perhaps matches TRBD1 (5 bases). The germline V gene has CDR1 WSHSY and CDR2 SAAADI. The CDR3 extends over 13 amino acids. Trimming removed 6 bases at V and 4 bases at J, with 12 bases between. In DNA form, the CDR3 reads TGCGCCAGCAGCGAAAGACAGTCCTATGGCTACACCTTC. Its translation is CASSERQSYGYTF.

J is TRBJ2-1 and V is TRBV29-1; 7 bases match TRBD1. This CDR3 region has 13 residues. With 4 bases clipped from V and 3 bases from J, the junction kept 3 bases outside the gene matches. CDR1 SQVTM and CDR2 ANQGSEA come from the germline V gene. CDR3 loop: CSVGRDSYNEQFF. Here the CDR3 DNA reads TGCAGCGTTGGCCGGGACAGCTACAATGAGCAGTTCTTC.

This sequence joins TRBV7-2 and TRBJ1-6; D gene ambiguous. There are 13 residues in the CDR3. V was shortened by 5 bases and J by 5 bases, with 7 bases between the two germline ends. Germline-derived CDR1 and CDR2 are SGHTA and FQGNSA. The CDR3 region has the DNA TGTGCCAGCAGCAGGCCGCATAATTCACCCCTCCACTTT. Its translation: CASSRPHNSPLHF.

As for this clonotype: The junction does not match germline at one end; this may be a read error. This chain joins TRBV10-3 and TRBJ1-3; 9 bases are a match to TRBD1. The CDR3 runs to 14 residues. Germline assignment: CDR1 ENHRY and CDR2 SYGVKD. The CDR3 region is CAITGGLTGNTIYF. Written as DNA, the CDR3 is TGTGCCATAACAGGGGGCTTGACCGGAAACACCATATACTTT.